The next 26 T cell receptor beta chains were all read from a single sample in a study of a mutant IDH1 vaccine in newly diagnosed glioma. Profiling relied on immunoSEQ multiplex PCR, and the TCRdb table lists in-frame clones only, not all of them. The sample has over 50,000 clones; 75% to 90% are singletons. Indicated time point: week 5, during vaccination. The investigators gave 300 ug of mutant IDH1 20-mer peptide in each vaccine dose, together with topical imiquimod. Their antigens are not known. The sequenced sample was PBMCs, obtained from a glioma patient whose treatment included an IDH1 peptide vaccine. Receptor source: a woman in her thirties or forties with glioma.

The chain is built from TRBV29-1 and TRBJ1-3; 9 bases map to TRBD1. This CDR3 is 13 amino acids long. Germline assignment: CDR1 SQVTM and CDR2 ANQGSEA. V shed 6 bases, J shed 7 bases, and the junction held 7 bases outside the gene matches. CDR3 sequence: CSVVTGGSNTIYF. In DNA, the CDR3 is TGCAGCGTGGTGACAGGGGGTTCGAACACCATATATTTT.

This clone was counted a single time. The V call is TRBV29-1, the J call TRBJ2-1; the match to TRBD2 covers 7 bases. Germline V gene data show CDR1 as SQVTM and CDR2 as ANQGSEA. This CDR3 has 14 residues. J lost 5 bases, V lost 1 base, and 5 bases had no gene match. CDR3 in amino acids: CSVEGLADHNEQFF. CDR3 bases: TGCAGCGTTGAAGGGCTAGCGGATCACAATGAGCAGTTCTTC.

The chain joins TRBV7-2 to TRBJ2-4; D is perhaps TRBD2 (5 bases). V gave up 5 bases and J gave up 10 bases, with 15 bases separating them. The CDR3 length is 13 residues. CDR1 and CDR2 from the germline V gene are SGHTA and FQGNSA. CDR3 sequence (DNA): TGTGCCAGCAGCCGGGGTCCTAGCAATATTCAGTACTTC. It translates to CASSRGPSNIQYF.

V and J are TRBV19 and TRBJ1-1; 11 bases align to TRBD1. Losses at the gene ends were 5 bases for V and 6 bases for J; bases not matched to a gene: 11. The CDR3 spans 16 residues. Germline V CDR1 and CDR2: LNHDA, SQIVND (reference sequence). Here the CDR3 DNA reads TGTGCCAGTAGTGAAAGGACAGGGGGCCGTTCGTCTGAAGCTTTCTTT. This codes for CASSERTGGRSSEAFF.

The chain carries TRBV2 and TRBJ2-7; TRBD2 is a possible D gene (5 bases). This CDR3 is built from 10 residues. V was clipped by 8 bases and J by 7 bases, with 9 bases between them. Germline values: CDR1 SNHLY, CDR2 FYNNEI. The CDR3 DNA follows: TGTGCCAGCCACCGGGAAGAGCAGTACTTC. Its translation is CASHREEQYF.

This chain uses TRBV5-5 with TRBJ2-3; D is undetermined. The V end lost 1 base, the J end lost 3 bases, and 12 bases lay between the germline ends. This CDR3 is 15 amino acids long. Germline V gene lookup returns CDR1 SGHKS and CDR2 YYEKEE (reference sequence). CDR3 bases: TGTGCCAGCAGCTTGAGTTTGACCTCTACAGATACGCAGTATTTT. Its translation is CASSLSLTSTDTQYF.

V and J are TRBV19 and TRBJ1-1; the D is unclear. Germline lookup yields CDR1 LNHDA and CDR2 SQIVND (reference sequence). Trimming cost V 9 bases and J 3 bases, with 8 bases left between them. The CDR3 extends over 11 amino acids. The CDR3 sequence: CASKRDTEAFF. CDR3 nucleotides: TGTGCCAGCAAGAGAGACACTGAAGCTTTCTTT.

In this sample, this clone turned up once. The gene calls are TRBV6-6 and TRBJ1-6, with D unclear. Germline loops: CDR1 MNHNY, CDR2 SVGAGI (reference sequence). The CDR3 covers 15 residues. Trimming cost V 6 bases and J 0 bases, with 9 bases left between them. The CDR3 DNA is TGTGCCAGCAGCCAGGTTCTCTCCTATAATTCACCCCTCCACTTT. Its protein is CASSQVLSYNSPLHF.

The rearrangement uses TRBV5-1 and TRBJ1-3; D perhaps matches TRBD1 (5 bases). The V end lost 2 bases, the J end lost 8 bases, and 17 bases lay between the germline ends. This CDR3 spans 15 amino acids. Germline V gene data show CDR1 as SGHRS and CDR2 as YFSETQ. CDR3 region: CASSLGTAAVDTIYF. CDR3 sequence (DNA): TGCGCCAGCAGCTTAGGGACCGCCGCGGTTGACACCATATATTTT. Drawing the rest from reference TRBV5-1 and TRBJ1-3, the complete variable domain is KAGVTQTPRYLIKTRGQQVTLSCSPISGHRSVSWYQQTPGQGLQFLFEYFSETQRNKGNFPGRFSGRQFSNSRSEMNVSTLELGDSALYLCASSLGTAAVDTIYFGEGSWLTVV.

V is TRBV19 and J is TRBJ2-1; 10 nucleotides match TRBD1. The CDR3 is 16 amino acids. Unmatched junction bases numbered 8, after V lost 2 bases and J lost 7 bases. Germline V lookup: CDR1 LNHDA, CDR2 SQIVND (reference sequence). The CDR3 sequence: CASSIRGQGRVNEQFF. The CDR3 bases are TGTGCCAGTAGTATACGGGGACAGGGGAGGGTGAATGAGCAGTTCTTC.

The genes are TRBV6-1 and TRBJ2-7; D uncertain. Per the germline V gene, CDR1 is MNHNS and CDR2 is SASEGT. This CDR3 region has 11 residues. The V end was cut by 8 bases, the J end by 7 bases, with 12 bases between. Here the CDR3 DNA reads TGTGCCAGCCGAGTGTTCGGGGAGCAGTACTTC. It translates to CASRVFGEQYF.

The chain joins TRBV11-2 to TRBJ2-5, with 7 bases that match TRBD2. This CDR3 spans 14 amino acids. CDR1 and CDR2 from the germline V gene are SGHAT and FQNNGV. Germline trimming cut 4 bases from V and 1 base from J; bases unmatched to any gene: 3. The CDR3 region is CASSSGLGQETQYF. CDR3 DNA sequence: TGTGCCAGCAGCTCCGGACTAGGCCAAGAGACCCAGTACTTC.

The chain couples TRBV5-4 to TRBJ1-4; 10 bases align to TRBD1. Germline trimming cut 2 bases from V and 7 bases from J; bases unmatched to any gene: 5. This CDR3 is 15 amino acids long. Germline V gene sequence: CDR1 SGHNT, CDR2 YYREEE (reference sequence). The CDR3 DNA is TGTGCCAGCAGCTTTAGACAGGGGGCAGGTGAAAAACTGTTTTTT. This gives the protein CASSFRQGAGEKLFF.

The CDR3 DNA follows: TGTGCCAGCAGCTTAATAGAACTACGGAGGGGTTTGAAAGAGACCCAGTACTTC. It yields the protein CASSLIELRRGLKETQYF. The chain uses TRBV7-9 and TRBJ2-5, with D perhaps TRBD2 (6 bases). The CDR3 length is 18 residues. Trimming pared 2 bases from V and 3 bases from J, leaving 22 bases between. From germline, CDR1 is SEHNR and CDR2 FQNEAQ (reference sequence).

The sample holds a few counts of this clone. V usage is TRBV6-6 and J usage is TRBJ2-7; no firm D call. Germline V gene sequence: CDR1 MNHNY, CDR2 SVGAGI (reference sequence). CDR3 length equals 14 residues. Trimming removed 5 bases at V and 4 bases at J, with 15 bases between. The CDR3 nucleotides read TGTGCCAGCAGTAACCACCCCGACGAGTACGAGCAGTACTTC. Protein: CASSNHPDEYEQYF.

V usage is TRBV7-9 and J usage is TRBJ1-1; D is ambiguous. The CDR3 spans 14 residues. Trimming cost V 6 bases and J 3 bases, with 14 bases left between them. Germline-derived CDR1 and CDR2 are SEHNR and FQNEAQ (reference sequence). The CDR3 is CASRRDPWDTEAFF. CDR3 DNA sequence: TGTGCCAGCAGGCGGGATCCCTGGGACACTGAAGCTTTCTTT.

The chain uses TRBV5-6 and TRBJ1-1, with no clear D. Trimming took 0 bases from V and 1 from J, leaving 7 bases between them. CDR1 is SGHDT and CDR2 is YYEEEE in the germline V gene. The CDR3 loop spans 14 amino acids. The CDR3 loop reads CASSLGLGNTEAFF. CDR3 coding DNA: TGTGCCAGCAGCTTGGGGTTGGGGAACACTGAAGCTTTCTTT.

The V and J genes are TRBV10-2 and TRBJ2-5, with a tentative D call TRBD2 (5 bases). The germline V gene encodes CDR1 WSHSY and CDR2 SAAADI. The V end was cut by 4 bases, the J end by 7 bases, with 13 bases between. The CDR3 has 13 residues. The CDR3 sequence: CASSGGREGTQYF. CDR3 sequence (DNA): TGCGCCAGCAGTGGTGGGCGAGAGGGGACCCAGTACTTC.

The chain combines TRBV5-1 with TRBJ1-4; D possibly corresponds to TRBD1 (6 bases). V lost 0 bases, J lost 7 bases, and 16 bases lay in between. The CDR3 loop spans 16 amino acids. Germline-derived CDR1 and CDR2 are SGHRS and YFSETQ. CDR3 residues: CASSLVAAQGIEKLFF. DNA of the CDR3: TGCGCCAGCAGCTTGGTAGCGGCACAGGGAATTGAAAAACTGTTTTTT.

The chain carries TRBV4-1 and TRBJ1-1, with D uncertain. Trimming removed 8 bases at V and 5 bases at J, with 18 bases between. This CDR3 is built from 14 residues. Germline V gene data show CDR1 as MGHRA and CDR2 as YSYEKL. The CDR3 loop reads CASGPDGPGTEAFF. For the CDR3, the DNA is TGCGCCAGCGGGCCGGACGGGCCCGGGACTGAAGCTTTCTTT.

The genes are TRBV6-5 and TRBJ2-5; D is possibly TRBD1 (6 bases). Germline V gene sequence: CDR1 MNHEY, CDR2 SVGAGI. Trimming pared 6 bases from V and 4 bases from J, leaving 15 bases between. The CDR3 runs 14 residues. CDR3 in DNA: TGTGCCAGCAGCAAGGACAGTAGAATAGAGACCCAGTACTTC. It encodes CASSKDSRIETQYF.

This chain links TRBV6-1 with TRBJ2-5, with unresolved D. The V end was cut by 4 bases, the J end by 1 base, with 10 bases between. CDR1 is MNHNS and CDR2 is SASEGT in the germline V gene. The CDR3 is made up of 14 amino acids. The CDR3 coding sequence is TGTGCCAGCAGTGGGCGACACCTCCAAGAGACCCAGTACTTC. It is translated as CASSGRHLQETQYF.

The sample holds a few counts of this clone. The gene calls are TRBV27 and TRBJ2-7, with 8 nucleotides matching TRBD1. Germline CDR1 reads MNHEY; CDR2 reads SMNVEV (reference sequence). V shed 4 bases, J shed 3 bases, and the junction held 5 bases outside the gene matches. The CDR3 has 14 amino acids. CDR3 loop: CASSSRGRRYEQYF. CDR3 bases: TGTGCCAGCAGTTCCAGGGGGCGACGCTACGAGCAGTACTTC.

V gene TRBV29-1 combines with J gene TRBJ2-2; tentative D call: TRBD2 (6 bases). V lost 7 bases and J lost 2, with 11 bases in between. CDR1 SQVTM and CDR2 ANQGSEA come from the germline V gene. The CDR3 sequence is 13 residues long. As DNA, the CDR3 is TGCAGCGCCCGGGACTCTAACACCGGGGAGCTGTTTTTT. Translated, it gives CSARDSNTGELFF.

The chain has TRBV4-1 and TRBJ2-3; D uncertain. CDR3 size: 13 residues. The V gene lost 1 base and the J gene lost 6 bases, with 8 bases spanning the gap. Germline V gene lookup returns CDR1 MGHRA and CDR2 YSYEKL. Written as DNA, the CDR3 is TGCGCCAGCAGCCAAGGGCAAAGGGATACGCAGTATTTT. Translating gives CASSQGQRDTQYF.

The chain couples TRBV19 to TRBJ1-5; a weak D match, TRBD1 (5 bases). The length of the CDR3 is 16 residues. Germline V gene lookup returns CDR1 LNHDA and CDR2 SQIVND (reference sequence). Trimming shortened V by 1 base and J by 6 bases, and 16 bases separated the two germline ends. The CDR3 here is CASSIGRPAGSQPQHF. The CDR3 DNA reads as TGTGCCAGTAGTATAGGTAGGCCGGCAGGGAGTCAGCCCCAGCATTTT.